This TCR beta chain was sequenced in a study of shared clonotypes between healthy human individuals. Study-level results: The sampled material consisted only of blood, and tissue repertoires are likely to differ.

Ten immunoSEQ deep assay plates were used to sequence unsorted PBMC DNA. Sequencing used immunoSEQ multiplex PCR; TCRdb keeps in-frame clones, though not all of them. Of about 96,000 clones listed, roughly 50% are singletons. The healthy adult donors were HIV-negative and reported no recent acute infections or vaccinations. The ends lost 4 bases at V and 5 bases at J; junction bases unmatched: 9. The CDR3 covers 15 residues. CDR1 is SEHNR and CDR2 is FQNEAQ in the germline V gene (reference sequence). Turning to this clone: Its antigen is unidentified.

The J gene is TRBJ2-3, the V gene TRBV7-9; TRBD2 matches at 7 bases. The sequenced material came from PBMCs. The receptor comes from a woman aged 40 to 50 in good health. Some clones in this sample may be carry-over from other donors' samples. CDR3 sequence (DNA): TGTGCCAGCAGCTCGACTAGCCTGAGGGGAGATACGCAGTATTTT. Protein sequence: CASSSTSLRGDTQYF.